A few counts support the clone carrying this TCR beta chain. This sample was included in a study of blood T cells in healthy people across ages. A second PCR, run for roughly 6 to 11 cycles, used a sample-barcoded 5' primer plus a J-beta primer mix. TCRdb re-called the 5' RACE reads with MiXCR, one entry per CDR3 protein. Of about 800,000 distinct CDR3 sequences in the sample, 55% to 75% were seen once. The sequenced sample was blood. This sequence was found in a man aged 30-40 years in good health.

The CDR3 protein is CASSLATRADTQYF. The CDR3 DNA reads as TGTGCCAGCAGCTTAGCGACGAGGGCAGATACGCAGTATTTT. V and J are TRBV7-2 and TRBJ2-3; D may be TRBD2 (5 bases). CDR3 length: 14 residues. V shed 0 bases and J shed 4 bases, with 8 bases lying between them. The germline V gene has CDR1 SGHTA and CDR2 FQGNSA.